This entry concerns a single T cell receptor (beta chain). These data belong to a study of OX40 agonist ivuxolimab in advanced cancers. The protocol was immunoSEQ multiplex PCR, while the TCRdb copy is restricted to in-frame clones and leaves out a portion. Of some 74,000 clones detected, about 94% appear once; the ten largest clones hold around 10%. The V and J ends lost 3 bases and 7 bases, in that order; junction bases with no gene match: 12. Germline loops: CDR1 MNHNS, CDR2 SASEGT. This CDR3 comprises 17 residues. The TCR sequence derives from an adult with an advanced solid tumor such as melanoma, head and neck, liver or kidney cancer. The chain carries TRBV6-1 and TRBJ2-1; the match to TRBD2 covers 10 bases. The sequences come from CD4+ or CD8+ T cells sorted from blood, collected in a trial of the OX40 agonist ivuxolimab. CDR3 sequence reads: CASSDPPGSGGWNEQFF. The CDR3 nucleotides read TGTGCCAGCAGTGACCCCCCGGGTAGCGGGGGGTGGAATGAGCAGTTCTTC.